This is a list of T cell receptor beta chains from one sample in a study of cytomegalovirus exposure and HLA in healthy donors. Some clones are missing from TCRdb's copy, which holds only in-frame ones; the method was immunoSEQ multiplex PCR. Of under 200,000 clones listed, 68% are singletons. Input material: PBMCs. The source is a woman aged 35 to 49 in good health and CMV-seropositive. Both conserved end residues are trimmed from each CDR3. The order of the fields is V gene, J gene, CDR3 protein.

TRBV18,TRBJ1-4,ASSLDRVPNEKLF
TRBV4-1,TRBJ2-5,ASSPGTAEETQY
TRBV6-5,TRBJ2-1,ASSSFGRDRGQF
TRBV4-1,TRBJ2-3,ASSHQAGGRTDTQY
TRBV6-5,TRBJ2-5,ASSQTNRGETQY
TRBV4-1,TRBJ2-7,ASSPNQGAAYEQY
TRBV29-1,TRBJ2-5,SVLDSPGETQY
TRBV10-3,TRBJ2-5,AIRLAGGETQY
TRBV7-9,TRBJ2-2,ASSLPGRGIVGELF
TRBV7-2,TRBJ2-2,ASSLPTNRPTGELF
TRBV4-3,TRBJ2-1,ASSQEGQGRNEQF
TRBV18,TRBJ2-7,ASSPSGSSYEQY
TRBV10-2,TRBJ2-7,AGMTSGSDEQY
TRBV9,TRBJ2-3,ASSVGWNSGGTNTQY
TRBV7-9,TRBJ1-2,ASSPRDGYT
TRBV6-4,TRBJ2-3,ASSDLGGGTDTQY
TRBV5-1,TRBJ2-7,ASSSGQVNFEQY
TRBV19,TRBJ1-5,ASSAQQGGDNQPQH
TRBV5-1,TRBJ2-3,ASRSGGGTTDTQY
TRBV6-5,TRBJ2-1,ASSYSKGQAYNEQF
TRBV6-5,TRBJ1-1,ASSYSGASVNTEAF
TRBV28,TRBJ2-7,ASSGGGRWEQY
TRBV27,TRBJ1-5,ASSPTGINQPQH
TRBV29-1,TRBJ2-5,SVAAGTGSETQY
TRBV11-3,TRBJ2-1,ASTGRAGRGEQF
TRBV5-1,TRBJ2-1,ASSLGPGTGYNEQF
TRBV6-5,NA,ASGQRYEQY
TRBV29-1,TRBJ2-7,SVAGFSYEQY
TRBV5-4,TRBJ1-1,ASSLAAGEAF
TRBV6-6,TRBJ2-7,ASSARTSGSIGEQY
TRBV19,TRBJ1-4,ASTRGGEKLF
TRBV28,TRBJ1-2,ASSLSPGTGYGYT
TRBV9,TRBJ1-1,ASSAGTGDMNTEAF
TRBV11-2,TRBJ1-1,ASSLVYTEAF
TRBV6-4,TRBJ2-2,ASSDSVRIVASGMFAGELF
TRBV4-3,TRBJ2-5,ASSLSRTTEQY
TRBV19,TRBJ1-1,ASSGQIGGTEAF
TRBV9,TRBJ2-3,ASSVVSAGRATDTQY
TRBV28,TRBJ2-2,ASRGKSGTSGRATGELF
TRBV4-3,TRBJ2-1,ASSPGLAGGPYNEQF
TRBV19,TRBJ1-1,ASRITGWDTEAF
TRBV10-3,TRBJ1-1,AITPGQGDTEAF
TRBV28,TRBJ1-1,ASSAPAGINTEAF
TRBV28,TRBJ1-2,ASSLWGAGYGYT
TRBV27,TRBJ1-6,ASSPGTGGYSPLH